This T cell receptor beta chain was captured in a study of CD8 T cells in ankylosing spondylitis. This clonotype has a count of ten or more. What it binds is unknown. Overall study findings and caveats: Previously reported in reactive arthritis synovial fluid and blood were some of the motif variants. Ankylosing spondylitis blood seemed to carry a telltale TCR beta motif made of eight or nine highly homologous variants. Clones tied to disease were said to be significantly enriched in matched ankylosing spondylitis synovial fluid.

CDR1 LGHDT and CDR2 YNNKEL come from the germline V gene (reference sequence). V lost 2 bases and J 4 bases, leaving 14 bases between the germline ends. The CDR3 loop spans 16 amino acids. From the 5' RACE reads, TCRdb called clonotypes with MiXCR, one entry per CDR3 protein. The sample includes over 100,000 distinct CDR3 sequences, approximately 6.8% of them seen just once. The sequence came from a male donor with ankylosing spondylitis or in good health (not recorded which). The chain is built from TRBV3-1 and TRBJ1-4, with unresolved D. Specimen: blood, either unsorted or a sorted T cell fraction (not recorded which). CDR3 protein: CASSQMRTALNEKLFF. The CDR3 DNA is TGTGCCAGCAGCCAAATGCGGACCGCCCTTAATGAAAAACTGTTTTTT.